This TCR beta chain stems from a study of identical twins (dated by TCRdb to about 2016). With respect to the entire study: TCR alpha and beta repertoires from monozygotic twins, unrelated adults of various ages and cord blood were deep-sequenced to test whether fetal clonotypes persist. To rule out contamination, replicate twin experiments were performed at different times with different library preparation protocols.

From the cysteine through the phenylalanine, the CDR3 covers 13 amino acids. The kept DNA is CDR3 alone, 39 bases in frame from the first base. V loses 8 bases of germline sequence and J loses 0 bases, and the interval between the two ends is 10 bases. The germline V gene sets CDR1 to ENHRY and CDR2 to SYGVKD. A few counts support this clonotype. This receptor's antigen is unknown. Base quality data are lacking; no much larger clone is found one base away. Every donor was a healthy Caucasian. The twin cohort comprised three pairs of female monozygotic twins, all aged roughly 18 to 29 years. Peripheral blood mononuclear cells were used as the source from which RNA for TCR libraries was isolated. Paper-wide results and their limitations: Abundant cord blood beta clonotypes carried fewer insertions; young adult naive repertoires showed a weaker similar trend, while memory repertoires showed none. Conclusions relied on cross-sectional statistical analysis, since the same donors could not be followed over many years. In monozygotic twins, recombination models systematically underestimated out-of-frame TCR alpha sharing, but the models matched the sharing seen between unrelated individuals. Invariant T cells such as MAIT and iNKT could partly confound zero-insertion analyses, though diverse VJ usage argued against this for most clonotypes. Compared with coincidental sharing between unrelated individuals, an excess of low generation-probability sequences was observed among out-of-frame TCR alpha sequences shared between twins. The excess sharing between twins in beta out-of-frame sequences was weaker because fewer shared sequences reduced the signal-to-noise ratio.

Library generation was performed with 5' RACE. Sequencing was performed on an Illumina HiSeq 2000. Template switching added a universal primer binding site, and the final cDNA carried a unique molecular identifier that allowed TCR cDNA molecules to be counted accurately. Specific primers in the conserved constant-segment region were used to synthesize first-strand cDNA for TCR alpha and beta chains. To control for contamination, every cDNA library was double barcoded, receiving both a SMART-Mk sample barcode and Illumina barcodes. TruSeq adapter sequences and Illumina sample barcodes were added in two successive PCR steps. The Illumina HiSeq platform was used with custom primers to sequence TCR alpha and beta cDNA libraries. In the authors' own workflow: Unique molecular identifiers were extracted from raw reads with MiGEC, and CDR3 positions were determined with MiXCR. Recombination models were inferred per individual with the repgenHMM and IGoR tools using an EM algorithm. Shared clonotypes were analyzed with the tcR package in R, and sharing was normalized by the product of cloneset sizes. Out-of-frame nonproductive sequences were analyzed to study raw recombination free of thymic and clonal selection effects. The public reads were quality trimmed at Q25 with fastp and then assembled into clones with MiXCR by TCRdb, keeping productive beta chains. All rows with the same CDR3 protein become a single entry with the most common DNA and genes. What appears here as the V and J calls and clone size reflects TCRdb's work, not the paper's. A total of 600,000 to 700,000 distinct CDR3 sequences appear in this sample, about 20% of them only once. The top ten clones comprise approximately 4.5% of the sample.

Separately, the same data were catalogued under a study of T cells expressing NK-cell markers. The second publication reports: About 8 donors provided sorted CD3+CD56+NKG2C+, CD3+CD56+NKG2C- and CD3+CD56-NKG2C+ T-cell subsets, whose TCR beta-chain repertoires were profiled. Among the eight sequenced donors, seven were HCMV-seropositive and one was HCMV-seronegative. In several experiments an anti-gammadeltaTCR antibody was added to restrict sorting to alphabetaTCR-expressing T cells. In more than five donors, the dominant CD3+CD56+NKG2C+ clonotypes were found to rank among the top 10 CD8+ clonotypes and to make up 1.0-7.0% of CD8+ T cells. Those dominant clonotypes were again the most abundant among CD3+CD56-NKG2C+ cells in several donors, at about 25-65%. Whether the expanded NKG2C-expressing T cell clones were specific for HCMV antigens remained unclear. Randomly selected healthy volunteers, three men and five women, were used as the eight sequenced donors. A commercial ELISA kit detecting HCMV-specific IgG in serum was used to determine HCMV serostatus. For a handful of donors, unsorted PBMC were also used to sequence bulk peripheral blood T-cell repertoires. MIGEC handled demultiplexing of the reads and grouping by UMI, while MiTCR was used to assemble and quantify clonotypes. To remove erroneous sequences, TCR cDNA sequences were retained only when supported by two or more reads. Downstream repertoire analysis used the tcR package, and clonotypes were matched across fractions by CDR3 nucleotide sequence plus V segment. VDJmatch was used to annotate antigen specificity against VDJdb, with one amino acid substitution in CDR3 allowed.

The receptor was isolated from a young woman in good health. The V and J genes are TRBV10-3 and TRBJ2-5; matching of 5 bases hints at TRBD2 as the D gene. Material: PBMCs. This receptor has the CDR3 CAIGSGYQETQYF. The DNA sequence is TGTGCCATCGGCAGCGGATACCAAGAGACCCAGTACTTC.